The 17 T cell receptor beta chains below all came from one sample that was sequenced in a study of cytomegalovirus exposure and HLA in healthy donors. PCR used 60 Vbeta primers and 13 Jbeta primers. Assay: immunoSEQ multiplex PCR; the TCRdb copy retains only in-frame clones and omits some. The table lists approximately 170,000 clones, 65% to 85% of them singletons. The sample comprised PBMCs. All receptors derive from a male donor in good health and CMV-seronegative.

The sample holds a few counts of this clone. The chain links TRBV6-5 to TRBJ1-1, with 7 bases lining up with TRBD1. The CDR3 consists of 15 residues. Germline lookup yields CDR1 MNHEY and CDR2 SVGAGI. V lost 1 base, J lost 0 bases, and 2 bases stayed unmatched. The CDR3 DNA reads as TGTGCCAGCAGTTACTTTCAGGGGGTGAACACTGAAGCTTTCTTT. This sequence encodes CASSYFQGVNTEAFF.

This clone was recorded once. At one end the junction does not follow the germline gene, possibly because of a read error. The genes are TRBV5-4 and TRBJ1-2; tentative D call: TRBD1 (6 bases). In germline, CDR1 is SGHNT, CDR2 YYREEE (reference sequence). The CDR3 has 14 residues. The CDR3 is CASSPTTGYYGYPF. As DNA, the CDR3 is TGTGCCAGCAGTCCTACTACAGGGTACTATGGCTACCCCTTC.

The rearrangement uses TRBV7-9 and TRBJ1-2; possible D gene TRBD1, 5 bases. Per germline, CDR1 SEHNR and CDR2 FQNEAQ (reference sequence). The ends were cut back, 0 bases at V and 8 bases at J, with 7 bases in the middle. This CDR3 has 12 amino acids. The CDR3 is CASSLADIGYTF. The CDR3 coding sequence is TGTGCCAGCAGCTTAGCGGACATCGGCTACACCTTC. The variable domain in full, with the rest retrieved from reference TRBV7-9 and TRBJ1-2, is DTGVSQNPRHKITKRGQNVTFRCDPISEHNRLYWYRQTLGQGPEFLTYFQNEAQLEKSRLLSDRFSAERPKGSFSTLEIQRTEQGDSAMYLCASSLADIGYTFGSGTRLTVV.

This rearrangement joins TRBV6-5 to TRBJ2-5; the match to TRBD2 covers 8 bases. CDR3 length: 14 residues. After removal of 0 bases from V and 6 bases from J, the junction contained 3 bases not matched to a gene. Germline lookup yields CDR1 MNHEY and CDR2 SVGAGI. The CDR3 region is CASSYSGLAKTQYF. CDR3 sequence (DNA): TGTGCCAGCAGTTACTCAGGACTAGCCAAGACCCAGTACTTC.

The chain links TRBV5-4 to TRBJ2-3, with 11 bases matching TRBD2. CDR3 size: 15 residues. The germline gives CDR1 SGHNT, CDR2 YYREEE (reference sequence). The V gene end was trimmed by 5 bases and the J gene end by 4 bases; junction bases not matched to a gene: 6. Here the CDR3 DNA reads TGTGCCAGCAGTGCGACTAGCGGGACTGCAGATACGCAGTATTTT. This codes for CASSATSGTADTQYF.

The V and J genes are TRBV4-2 and TRBJ2-2, with D possibly matching TRBD2 (6 bases). This CDR3 has 17 amino acids. Trimming pared 4 bases from V and 3 bases from J, leaving 18 bases between. Germline V gene data show CDR1 as LGHNA and CDR2 as YNFKEQ. The CDR3 protein is CASSPTELAADTGELFF. The CDR3 region has the DNA TGTGCCAGCAGCCCTACTGAGTTAGCGGCCGACACCGGGGAGCTGTTTTTT.

This clone came up once. The CDR3 loop reads CATSRDPRQANTGELFF. The CDR3 bases are TGTGCCACCAGCAGAGATCCTAGGCAAGCGAACACCGGGGAGCTGTTTTTT. V is TRBV15 and J is TRBJ2-2; the D is unclear. Trimming took off 0 bases at V and 0 bases at J, with 11 bases between the two ends. CDR1 and CDR2 (germline): LNHNV, YYDKDF (reference sequence). This CDR3 comprises 17 residues.

This clone was recorded once. The rearrangement links TRBV7-3 to TRBJ2-3; 9 positions agree with TRBD2. The V segment lost 5 bases and the J segment 4 bases; nucleotides outside the gene matches: 7. The CDR3 is 15 residues long. CDR1 is SGHTA and CDR2 is FQGTGA in the germline V gene. The CDR3 region is CASSLRVAGADTQYF. The CDR3 DNA follows: TGTGCCAGCAGCCTGAGGGTAGCGGGGGCAGATACGCAGTATTTT.

CDR3 in amino acids: CASTLLANYGYTF. In DNA, the CDR3 is TGTGCCAGCACCTTGCTGGCCAACTATGGCTACACCTTC. The chain carries TRBV28 and TRBJ1-2; D not certain. Trimming stripped 7 bases from V and 2 bases from J, with 11 bases between. This CDR3 has 13 amino acids. Germline CDR1 MDHEN, CDR2 SYDVKM.

V gene TRBV27 combines with J gene TRBJ2-3, with TRBD2 matching over 10 bases. V was pared by 1 base and J by 2 bases, with 9 bases of the junction left unmatched. The CDR3 spans 18 residues. The germline gives CDR1 MNHEY, CDR2 SMNVEV (reference sequence). CDR3 in amino acids: CASSLLGASGSPTDTQYF. The CDR3 nucleotides are TGTGCCAGCAGTTTATTAGGTGCTAGCGGGAGCCCCACAGATACGCAGTATTTT.

This sequence joins TRBV4-2 and TRBJ2-7, with D possibly being TRBD1 (5 bases). Trimming removed 0 bases from V and 0 bases from J, with 12 bases in between. This CDR3 has 16 residues. CDR1 and CDR2 (germline): LGHNA, YNFKEQ. CDR3 amino acids: CASSQDQGTLSYEQYF. As DNA, the CDR3 is TGTGCCAGCAGCCAAGATCAGGGCACTCTCTCCTACGAGCAGTACTTC.

The chain carries TRBV19 and TRBJ1-1; 7 positions match TRBD1. The CDR3 sequence is 16 residues long. Per the germline V gene, CDR1 is LNHDA and CDR2 is SQIVND (reference sequence). The V segment lost 6 bases and the J segment 0 bases; nucleotides outside the gene matches: 10. In DNA, the CDR3 is TGTGCCAGTAGGCGAGGGGGCCTAGCCCTGAACACTGAAGCTTTCTTT. Its protein product is CASRRGGLALNTEAFF.

The rearrangement links TRBV5-6 to TRBJ1-5, with 7 positions matching TRBD1. The CDR3 has 18 amino acids. Germline-derived CDR1 and CDR2 are SGHDT and YYEEEE. V dropped 4 bases and J dropped 1; count of bases not matched to a gene: 14. CDR3 region: CASSKTGVGWLSNQPQHF. The CDR3 region has the DNA TGTGCCAGCAGCAAAACAGGGGTAGGGTGGCTGAGCAATCAGCCCCAGCATTTT. The full variable domain, completed using reference TRBV5-6 and TRBJ1-5, is DAGVTQSPTHLIKTRGQQVTLRCSPKSGHDTVSWYQQALGQGPQFIFQYYEEEERQRGNFPDRFSGHQFPNYSSELNVNALLLGDSALYLCASSKTGVGWLSNQPQHFGDGTRLSIL.

The V and J genes are TRBV4-3 and TRBJ2-2; TRBD2 aligns across 14 bases. This CDR3 is 18 amino acids long. In germline, CDR1 is LGHNA, CDR2 YSLEER. V was clipped by 4 bases and J by 3 bases; unmatched bases: 7. The CDR3 spells CASSRGTSGSRDTGELFF. CDR3 nucleotides: TGCGCCAGCAGCCGGGGGACTAGCGGGAGTCGTGACACCGGGGAGCTGTTTTTT.

This chain joins TRBV5-4 and TRBJ2-2; the match to TRBD1 covers 9 bases. V lost 4 bases and J lost 1; bases outside the gene matches: 5. This CDR3 is built from 16 residues. Germline CDR1 and CDR2: SGHNT and YYREEE (reference sequence). The CDR3: CASSRGQGLNTGELFF. CDR3 nucleotide sequence: TGTGCCAGCAGCCGGGGACAGGGCCTGAACACCGGGGAGCTGTTTTTT. The entire variable domain, with the rest obtained from reference TRBV5-4 and TRBJ2-2, is as follows: ETGVTQSPTHLIKTRGQQVTLRCSSQSGHNTVSWYQQALGQGPQFIFQYYREEENGRGNFPPRFSGLQFPNYSSELNVNALELDDSALYLCASSRGQGLNTGELFFGEGSRLTVL.

The chain couples TRBV5-6 to TRBJ2-1; D is ambiguous. Germline values: CDR1 SGHDT, CDR2 YYEEEE. This CDR3 has 11 amino acids. Trimming removed 1 base at V and 8 bases at J, with 4 bases between. This chain's CDR3 is CASSLQDEQFF. In DNA, the CDR3 is TGTGCCAGCAGCTTGCAGGATGAGCAGTTCTTC.

The chain has TRBV27 and TRBJ2-5, with D tentatively TRBD1 (6 bases). The germline CDR1 and CDR2 sequences are MNHEY and SMNVEV (reference sequence). Trimming pared 6 bases from V and 2 bases from J, leaving 13 bases between. This CDR3 is built from 14 residues. The CDR3, as DNA: TGTGCCAGCAGCGTTCTCGGACAGCAAGAGACCCAGTACTTC. Translation: CASSVLGQQETQYF.